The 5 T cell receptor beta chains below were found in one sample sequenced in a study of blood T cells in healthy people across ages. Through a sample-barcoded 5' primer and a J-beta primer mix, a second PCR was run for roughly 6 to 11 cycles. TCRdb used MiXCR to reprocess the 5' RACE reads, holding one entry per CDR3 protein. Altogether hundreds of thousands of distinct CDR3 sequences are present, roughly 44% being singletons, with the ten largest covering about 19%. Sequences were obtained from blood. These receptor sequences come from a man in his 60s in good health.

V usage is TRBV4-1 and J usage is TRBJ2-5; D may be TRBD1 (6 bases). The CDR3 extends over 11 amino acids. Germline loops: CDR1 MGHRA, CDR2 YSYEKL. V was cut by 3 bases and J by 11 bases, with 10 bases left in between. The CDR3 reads CASSQGAAQYF. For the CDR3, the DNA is TGCGCCAGCAGCCAGGGGGCGGCGCAGTACTTC.

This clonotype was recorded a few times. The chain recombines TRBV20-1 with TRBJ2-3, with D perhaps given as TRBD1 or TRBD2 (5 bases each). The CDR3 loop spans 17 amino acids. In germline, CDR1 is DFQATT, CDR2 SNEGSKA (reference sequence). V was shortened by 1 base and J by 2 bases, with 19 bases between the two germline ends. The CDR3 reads CSARGDRLGPNTDTQYF. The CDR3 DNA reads TGCAGTGCTAGAGGGGATCGACTGGGACCAAACACAGATACGCAGTATTTT.

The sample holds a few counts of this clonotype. CDR3 DNA: TGTGCCAGCAGAACCGGGACAGGGGGCCATTCACCCCTCCACTTT. Protein product: CASRTGTGGHSPLHF. This chain connects TRBV7-9 to TRBJ1-6; the match to TRBD1 covers 12 bases. The CDR3 has 15 residues. The trim removed 6 bases at V and 8 bases at J, leaving 5 bases unmatched. Germline assignment: CDR1 SEHNR and CDR2 FQNEAQ (reference sequence).

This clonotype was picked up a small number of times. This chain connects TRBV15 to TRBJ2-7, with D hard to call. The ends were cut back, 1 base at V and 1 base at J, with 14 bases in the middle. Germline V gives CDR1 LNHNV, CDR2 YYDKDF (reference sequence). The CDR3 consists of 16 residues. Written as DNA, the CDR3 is TGTGCCACCAGCAGAGTTAAGACTGCAGCTTCCTACGAGCAGTACTTC. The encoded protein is CATSRVKTAASYEQYF.

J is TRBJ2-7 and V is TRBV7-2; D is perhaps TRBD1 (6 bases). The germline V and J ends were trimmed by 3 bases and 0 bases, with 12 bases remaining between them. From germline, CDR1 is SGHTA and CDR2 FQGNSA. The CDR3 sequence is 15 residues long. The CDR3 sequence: CASSFRDTVSYEQYF. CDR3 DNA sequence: TGTGCCAGCAGCTTCCGGGACACCGTCTCCTACGAGCAGTACTTC.